These T cell receptor beta chains were read from a single sample in a study of T-cell memory formation after mild COVID-19. TCRdb itself ran the 5' RACE reads through MiXCR, one entry per CDR3 protein. The data contain under 200,000 distinct CDR3 sequences, over 10% of them singletons. The sample was PBMCs or a T cell subset sorted from them (not recorded which). These TCRs come from a man younger than 35 who had mild COVID-19 (a few samples of this study predate the infection). Cell type and time point are not known. CDR3s include the opening cysteine and the closing phenylalanine or tryptophan. A D gene is named only where the DNA matches it firmly. Size is stated for part of the rows, as once, few or many counts, or as a class when the clone is expanded.

TRBD1 TRBJ1-1 few 15 TRBV6-5 TGTGCCAGCAGTTCGACGGGACAGGTGAACACTGAAGCTTTCTTT CASSSTGQVNTEAFF
TRBD2 TRBJ2-2 NA 17 TRBV20-1 TGCAGTGCTAGAGTCCTAGCGGGGGGGCCACGAACCGGGGAGCTGTTTTTT CSARVLAGGPRTGELFF
TRBD1 TRBJ2-5 few 15 TRBV7-9 TGTGCCAGCAGCTTCGGACAGGGCGTGAAAGAGACCCAGTACTTC CASSFGQGVKETQYF
NA TRBJ1-5 NA 13 TRBV23-1 TGCGCCAGCAGTCAATCTTGGGGGCAGCCCCAGCATTTT CASSQSWGQPQHF
TRBD2 TRBJ2-1 many 16 TRBV7-8 TGTGCCAGCAGCTGGAAAGGGACTAGCGGGGGGGCTGTGCAGTTCTTC CASSWKGTSGGAVQFF
NA TRBJ2-3 many 15 TRBV7-6 TGTGCCAGCAGCTTAGTCGGATTTAGCACAGATACGCAGTATTTT CASSLVGFSTDTQYF
NA TRBJ2-3 NA 11 TRBV29-1 TGCAGCGGCCTCGGCCCGGATACGCAGTATTTT CSGLGPDTQYF
TRBD1 TRBJ2-1 few 14 TRBV12-3/TRBV12-4 TGTGCCAGCAGTTCCCGACAGGGGGCCCTTGAGCAGTTCTTC CASSSRQGALEQFF
TRBD1 TRBJ1-2 many 14 TRBV12-3/TRBV12-4 TGTGCCAGCAGCCGGGGACAGATTAACTATGGCTACACCTTC CASSRGQINYGYTF
NA TRBJ1-3 few 14 TRBV3-1 TGTGCCAGCGGCGGGCGGTCCTCTGGAAACACCATATATTTT CASGGRSSGNTIYF
NA TRBJ2-3 many 15 TRBV5-1 TGCGCCAGCAACGGAGACGGAGGGCCCACAGATACGCAGTATTTT CASNGDGGPTDTQYF
NA TRBJ2-7 many 11 TRBV7-2 TGTGCCAGCAGCTTGAATTACGAGCAGTACTTC CASSLNYEQYF
NA TRBJ2-4 NA 17 TRBV7-9 TGTGCCAGCAGCTCCGTCCCTTACAGTTTAGCCAAAAACATTCAGTACTTC CASSSVPYSLAKNIQYF
TRBD1 TRBJ2-5 many 14 TRBV7-2 TGTGCCAGCAGTAGAACAGGGGTCCAAGAGACCCAGTACTTC CASSRTGVQETQYF
NA TRBJ1-5 NA 12 TRBV28 TGTGCCAGCAGGGAAGGGGGTCCTCCCCAGCATTTT CASREGGPPQHF
NA TRBJ1-1 NA 15 TRBV5-1 TGCGCCAGCAGCTTGAATGGGGGGGATGACACTGAAGCTTTCTTT CASSLNGGDDTEAFF
TRBD1 TRBJ1-4 NA 12 TRBV29-1 TGCAGCGTTATCCGGGACAGTGAAAAACTGTTTTTT CSVIRDSEKLFF
NA TRBJ1-2 few 13 TRBV5-6 TGTGCCAGCAGCTTGGTCTCAATCCTTGGCTACACCTTC CASSLVSILGYTF
TRBD1 TRBJ1-2 NA 14 TRBV29-1 TGCAGCGTTGAAGATCGGGGACAGGGCTATGGCTACACCTTC CSVEDRGQGYGYTF
TRBD1 TRBJ2-2 few 17 TRBV7-8 TGTGCCAGCCTCTTACCCCAAAGGACAGGGAACACCGGGGAGCTGTTTTTT CASLLPQRTGNTGELFF